This T cell receptor (beta chain) is drawn from a study of immune evolution from preneoplasia to lung adenocarcinoma (dated by TCRdb to the early 2020s). As for the study more broadly: The study used immune gene expression, TCR sequencing and multiplex immunofluorescence to profile the immune contexture of lung adenocarcinoma precursors and invasive adenocarcinoma. Resected precursor lesions (AAH, AIS, MIA) and invasive adenocarcinomas were compared against paired morphologically normal lung tissue. Sample size was based on specimen availability rather than a prior power calculation. The immune data were combined with whole exome sequencing and methylation data from the same cohort of nodules. In total, the cohort included 50 to 65 patients with pulmonary nodules, all of whom underwent surgical resection. The TCR sequencing data were obtained from 45 to 60 patients. It was reported in the study that over a hundred samples were used for TCR sequencing. POLYSOLVER was used to infer class I HLA alleles from exome data, and LOHHLA was used to detect allele-specific HLA loss.

Using the immunoSEQ hsTCRbeta Kit, TCR beta CDR3 regions were sequenced from DNA. The original pipeline was this. TCR sequencing data were analysed with the ImmunoSEQ Analyzer. T cell clonality was calculated on productive rearrangements as 1 minus Pielou's evenness. The inverse Simpson index, applied to productive templates, was used to measure T cell diversity. T cell density was defined as TCR beta template counts normalized to usable DNA, with usable DNA estimated by amplifying and sequencing housekeeping genes. Two-sided Kruskal-Wallis tests were used to compare TCR metrics between histologic stages. In TCRdb, the immuneACCESS table is reduced to in-frame sequences with V and J assigned. These tables do not hold every clone; where another copy was compared, an unresolved V gene accounts for under half, and the others remain unexplained. The V and J calls and clone size are taken from that table; D and trimming were inferred from the DNA. The sample records around 4,100 clones, around 82% of which are singletons. Roughly 16% of the sample is held by the ten biggest clonotypes.

In this sample, this clone turned up a few times. What antigen it recognizes has not been identified. Base-call qualities are not available, and no considerably larger clone is one nucleotide away. Resection was performed on patients in Japan or China between about 2013 and 2017. The histologic diagnosis of each case was independently confirmed on H&E slides by two lung cancer pathologists. FFPE tissue was used for DNA isolation with the AllPrep DNA/RNA FFPE Kit. The study at large found these results: Because all patients came from Japan and China, whether the findings apply to Western populations was uncertain. The highest top T cell clone frequencies were observed in normal lung, and a progressive decrease in top T cell clone frequencies appeared to occur from AAH through AIS, MIA and invasive adenocarcinoma. Findings were based on association rather than direct causation; larger cohorts with long-term follow-up and longitudinal biopsies were deemed needed. The highest clonality was observed in normal lung, whereas higher T cell density and diversity but lower clonality appeared to be present in later-stage lesions.

Sequencing was carried out using FFPE adjacent normal lung tissue. The clonotype comes from a donor older than 65 with lung adenocarcinoma.

The CDR3 region: CASSLDSFGLAGGDTQYF. Read as DNA, the sequence is TGTGCCAGCAGCTTAGATTCCTTTGGACTAGCGGGGGGGGATACGCAGTATTTT. Rearrangement joined TRBV7-9 to TRBJ2-3; 15 central bases correspond to TRBD2. Per the germline V gene (reference sequence), SEHNR is the CDR1 and FQNEAQ is the CDR2. Trimming accounts for 1 base at V and 6 bases at J, while the number of junction bases matched to no gene is 8. The CDR3 starts with the cysteine, ends with the phenylalanine, and has 18 residues. Only the CDR3 DNA is retained, 54 bases long and in frame from the first base.